A single sample is the source of the 6 T cell receptor beta chains below, sequenced in a study of T cell responses to AZD1222 COVID-19 vaccine. TCRdb's copy holds only in-frame clones and misses some; the assay was immunoSEQ multiplex PCR. The table includes about 150,000 clones, approximately 90% detected once. The source was peripheral blood, collected 28 days after the second AZD1222 dose. These receptors came from an adult who received the AZD1222 COVID-19 vaccine.

The chain joins TRBV7-2 to TRBJ2-2, with D perhaps matching TRBD2 (5 bases). The germline V and J ends were trimmed by 2 bases and 7 bases, with 14 bases remaining between them. This CDR3 is built from 15 residues. Germline values: CDR1 SGHTA, CDR2 FQGNSA. The CDR3 coding sequence is TGTGCCAGCAGCTTAATCCATGTCCGGGGCGGGGAGCTGTTTTTT. Its protein product is CASSLIHVRGGELFF.

This clone showed up just a few times. The chain carries TRBV5-1 and TRBJ2-1; 9 bases agree with TRBD2. J lost 3 bases, V lost 4 bases, and 20 bases had no gene match. The CDR3 is 20 residues long. Germline-derived CDR1 and CDR2 are SGHRS and YFSETQ. CDR3 nucleotides: TGCGCCAGCAGCCAACCACTAGCGGGCGGCCACCCCATACACTACAATGAGCAGTTCTTC. Its translation is CASSQPLAGGHPIHYNEQFF.

The chain links TRBV2 to TRBJ1-2; TRBD1 matches at 7 bases. Germline CDR1 is SNHLY and CDR2 is FYNNEI. The junction had 5 bases not matched to a gene; V was cut back by 2 bases and J by 5 bases. This CDR3 contains 14 residues. The CDR3 sequence is CASSEREGAYGYTF. In DNA, the CDR3 is TGTGCCAGCAGTGAAAGGGAGGGGGCTTATGGCTACACCTTC.

This chain joins TRBV11-3 and TRBJ1-4; possibly TRBD1 for D (6 bases). From germline, CDR1 is SGHNT and CDR2 YENEEA. This CDR3 comprises 15 residues. Trimming pared 3 bases from V and 4 bases from J, leaving 12 bases between. CDR3 DNA sequence: TGTGCCAGCAGCTTTTCGGGACAAGTTAATGAAAAACTGTTTTTT. Amino acid sequence: CASSFSGQVNEKLFF.

The chain combines TRBV6-5 with TRBJ2-7, with D uncertain. Germline CDR1 is MNHEY and CDR2 is SVGAGI. V lost 6 bases to trimming and J lost 2 bases, with 14 bases between them. The CDR3 sequence is 14 residues long. This chain's CDR3 is CASSRRQTTYEQYF. The CDR3 DNA follows: TGTGCCAGCAGCCGAAGGCAAACAACCTACGAGCAGTACTTC.

The chain links TRBV6-2 or TRBV6-3 to TRBJ2-7; 9 nucleotides line up with TRBD2. Germline CDR1 and CDR2: MNHEY and SVGEGT. With 5 bases clipped from V and 0 bases from J, the junction kept 5 bases outside the gene matches. The CDR3 length is 15 residues. CDR3 residues: CASSRDSGSSYEQYF. The CDR3 DNA reads as TGTGCCAGCAGTCGCGATAGCGGGAGCTCCTACGAGCAGTACTTC.